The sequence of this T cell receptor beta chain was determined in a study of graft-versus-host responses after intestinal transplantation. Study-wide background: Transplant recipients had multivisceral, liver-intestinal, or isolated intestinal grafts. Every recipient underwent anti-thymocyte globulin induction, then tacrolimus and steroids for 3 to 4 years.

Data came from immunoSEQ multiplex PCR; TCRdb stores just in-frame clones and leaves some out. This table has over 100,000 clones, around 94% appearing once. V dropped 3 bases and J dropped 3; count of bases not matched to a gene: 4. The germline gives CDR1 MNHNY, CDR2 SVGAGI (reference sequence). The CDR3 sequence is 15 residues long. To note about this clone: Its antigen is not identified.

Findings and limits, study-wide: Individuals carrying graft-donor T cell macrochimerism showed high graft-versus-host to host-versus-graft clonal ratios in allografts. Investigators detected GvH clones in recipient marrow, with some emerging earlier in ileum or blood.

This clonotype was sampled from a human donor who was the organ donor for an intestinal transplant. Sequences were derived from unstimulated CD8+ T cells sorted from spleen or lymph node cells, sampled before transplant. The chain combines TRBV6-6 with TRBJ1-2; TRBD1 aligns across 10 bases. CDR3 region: CASSYSGTGDYGYTF. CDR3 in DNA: TGTGCCAGCAGTTATTCCGGGACAGGGGACTATGGCTACACCTTC.